A selection of T cell receptor beta chains follows, all from one sample in a study of T cell responses to AZD1222 COVID-19 vaccine. Only in-frame clones appear in the TCRdb table, and some are missing; sequencing was by immunoSEQ multiplex PCR. The sample gives approximately 150,000 clones, 85% to 90% of which show up once; 1.6% is in the top ten. The sample here was peripheral blood, taken on day 0 of AZD1222 vaccination. The source of these receptors is an adult in good health. The CDR3 runs from the conserved cysteine through the conserved F or W. The order of the fields is J gene, clone size, D gene, V gene, CDR3 DNA, CDR3 protein. The D gene is left open where the match is weak. Part of the rows lack a size; the others show once, few, many or a class for expanded clones.

j_call: TRBJ2-5
clone_size: few
d_call: NA
v_call: TRBV7-9
cdr3_nt: TGTGCCAGCGGCCAAGAGACCCAGTACTTC
cdr3_aa: CASGQETQYF

j_call: TRBJ1-5
clone_size: NA
d_call: NA
v_call: TRBV18
cdr3_nt: TGTGCCAGCTCACCTAGGACAGCTAGCAATCAGCCCCAGCATTTT
cdr3_aa: CASSPRTASNQPQHF

j_call: TRBJ1-5
clone_size: NA
d_call: NA
v_call: TRBV3-1/TRBV3-2
cdr3_nt: TGTGCCAGCAGCCCCACGGTGATACGTCAGCCCCAGCATTTT
cdr3_aa: CASSPTVIRQPQHF

j_call: TRBJ1-1
clone_size: NA
d_call: TRBD1
v_call: TRBV6-5
cdr3_nt: TGTGCCAGCAGGCGGACAGGGGGGGTTAAAGCTTTCTTT
cdr3_aa: CASRRTGGVKAFF

j_call: TRBJ2-5
clone_size: NA
d_call: NA
v_call: TRBV15
cdr3_nt: TGTGCCACCAGCAGAGTGAGGGGGGCCCCAGAGGAGACCCAGTACTTC
cdr3_aa: CATSRVRGAPEETQYF

j_call: TRBJ1-3
clone_size: NA
d_call: NA
v_call: TRBV5-1
cdr3_nt: TGCGCCAGCAGCTTGGTTGGCAGCCGCGTCTCTGGAAACACCATATATTTT
cdr3_aa: CASSLVGSRVSGNTIYF

j_call: TRBJ2-7
clone_size: NA
d_call: NA
v_call: TRBV14
cdr3_nt: TGTGCCAGCAGCCAAGTTCCGGGGAGGTCAGCGCACTTC
cdr3_aa: CASSQVPGRSAHF

j_call: TRBJ2-7
clone_size: NA
d_call: TRBD1
v_call: TRBV6-5
cdr3_nt: TGTGCCAGCAGTTACGCGCCAGGGGGCTACGAGCAGTACTTC
cdr3_aa: CASSYAPGGYEQYF

j_call: TRBJ1-4
clone_size: NA
d_call: TRBD1
v_call: TRBV30
cdr3_nt: TGTGCCTGGAGTCCAGGACAGGGGGCGCGACAAAAACTGTTTTTT
cdr3_aa: CAWSPGQGARQKLFF

j_call: TRBJ1-2
clone_size: once
d_call: NA
v_call: TRBV5-1
cdr3_nt: TGCGCCAGCAGCTCCCCCGGGACGGACTATGGCTACACCTTC
cdr3_aa: CASSSPGTDYGYTF

j_call: TRBJ1-5
clone_size: NA
d_call: NA
v_call: TRBV30
cdr3_nt: TGTGCCTGGAGTGTTGAACAGGGATTGTGGCAGCCCCAGCATTTT
cdr3_aa: CAWSVEQGLWQPQHF

j_call: TRBJ2-3
clone_size: NA
d_call: TRBD2
v_call: TRBV10-3
cdr3_nt: TGTGCCTCCCGGGGGGAGGTCCCAGATACGCAGTATTTT
cdr3_aa: CASRGEVPDTQYF

j_call: TRBJ1-4
clone_size: NA
d_call: TRBD1
v_call: TRBV5-1
cdr3_nt: TGCGCCAGCAGCCTGGGACAGGGAGGGCCTAATGAAAAACTGTTTTTT
cdr3_aa: CASSLGQGGPNEKLFF

j_call: TRBJ2-7
clone_size: NA
d_call: NA
v_call: TRBV19
cdr3_nt: TGTGCCAGTAGTATAGCAAGGAGGGCCGACTACGAGCAGTACTTC
cdr3_aa: CASSIARRADYEQYF

j_call: TRBJ1-1
clone_size: NA
d_call: NA
v_call: TRBV6-5
cdr3_nt: TGTGCCAGCAGTTATGGAGGGGTAATTGTCAGCACTGAAGCTTTCTTT
cdr3_aa: CASSYGGVIVSTEAFF

j_call: TRBJ1-4
clone_size: NA
d_call: TRBD1
v_call: TRBV5-1
cdr3_nt: TGCGCCAGCAGCTTGGCCGACAGGGGACGGAACGAAAAACTGTTTTTT
cdr3_aa: CASSLADRGRNEKLFF

j_call: TRBJ2-2
clone_size: NA
d_call: TRBD2
v_call: TRBV5-8
cdr3_nt: TGTGCCAGCAGCCTACTGCGGGAGAGGACCGGGGAGCTGTTTTTT
cdr3_aa: CASSLLRERTGELFF